Reported below is one T cell receptor beta chain. Its antigen is as yet unknown. Expressed TCRB transcripts were sequenced because the isolated RNA had all been reverse transcribed beforehand. TCRdb keeps only in-frame clones here, not all; method: immunoSEQ multiplex PCR. The sample shows 100,000 to 150,000 clones, about a sixth of them seen only once. This specimen belongs to a study of beta chain features in type 1 diabetes. Study-level findings and limits: cDNA-based sequencing might over-represent cells highly expressing TCR. These data did not resolve whether HLA type affects TCRB rearrangement. When VDJ junctions were examined, type 1 diabetes patients showed fewer insertions and more deletions. Among all four CD4+ subsets, Type 1 diabetes patients had TCRB CDR3s that were moderately but significantly shorter.

CDR3 length equals 17 residues. V dropped 0 bases and J dropped 6 bases, with 21 bases sitting between them. Sequenced material: central memory CD4+ T cells from blood. This sequence originates from a man younger than 45 with type 1 diabetes. This chain joins TRBV23-1 and TRBJ2-7; perhaps TRBD2 as D (6 bases). TRBV23-1 is flagged as an ORF with uncertain function. CDR3 DNA sequence: TGCGCCAGCAGTCAATCAGACGGGAAAGGGAGGTCCCGCGAGCAGTACTTC. This sequence encodes CASSQSDGKGRSREQYF.